This T cell receptor beta chain stems from a study of vaccination and CD4 T cells after COVID-19. Study background: Samples were taken after vaccination, a median of about 73 days after dose two, with a range of 14 to 241. Cellular stimulation was performed using overlapping spike peptides derived from SARS-CoV-2, HCoV-NL63, HCoV-OC43 and HCoV-229E.

Treatment indicated: roughly 11-day PBMC culture with coronavirus spike peptide pools or control peptides (ViraFEST assay). The germline V gene has CDR1 DFQATT and CDR2 SNEGSKA (reference sequence). V was clipped by 5 bases and J by 3 bases, with 13 bases between them. The CDR3 runs 13 residues. Sequencing of cultured CD4+ T cell DNA used the Oncomine TCR Beta short-read assay. TCRdb called the PCR reads again in MiXCR, with one record for every CDR3 protein. Of some 6,000 distinct CDR3 sequences listed, 32% are singletons. By its share, this clonotype is medium-sized (0.01 to 0.1%). The antigen is not known.

This TCR came from a human donor who had recovered from COVID-19. Sequenced material: CD4+ T cells from blood, cultured in vitro, taken after SARS-CoV-2 vaccination. The V call is TRBV20-1, the J call TRBJ1-2, with D unresolved. The CDR3 region has the DNA TGCAGTGCTGTTCTGCGGACCCACTATGGCTACACCTTC. Translated: CSAVLRTHYGYTF.